This T cell receptor (beta chain) stems from a study of T cells in Graves' hyperthyroidism and ophthalmopathy. RNA transcripts yielded amplified TCR beta CDR3 regions. Primed by the HTBI set, a first-round RT-PCR was run on the TCR CDR3. TCRdb called the multiplex PCR reads again in MiXCR, with one record for every CDR3 protein. Here the sample spans over 300,000 distinct CDR3 sequences, about 14% being singletons. Trimming pared 5 bases from V and 5 bases from J, leaving 8 bases between. The CDR3 contains 12 residues. Germline loops: CDR1 LGHNT, CDR2 FRNRAP. This clonotype was observed at least ten times.

The chain employs TRBV12-5 and TRBJ2-3; weak D call: TRBD2 (5 bases). This TCR came from an older woman with Graves' hyperthyroidism. Sequenced: blood. This CDR3 is CASGGLGDTQYF. CDR3 nucleotide sequence: TGTGCTAGTGGTGGACTGGGAGATACGCAGTATTTT.